This T cell receptor (beta chain) was recorded in a study of T cells in Graves' hyperthyroidism and ophthalmopathy. Study overall: The authors collected peripheral blood at initial diagnosis, before any treatment. Study-wide results and limits: Blood also contained most expanded thyroid clonotypes above 0.001.

RNA transcripts yielded amplified TCR beta CDR3 regions. TCR CDR3 underwent first-round RT-PCR with the HTBI primer set. TCRdb re-called the multiplex PCR reads through MiXCR, storing one row per CDR3 protein. This sample has around 610,000 distinct CDR3 sequences, with roughly 14% found just once. This clonotype has ten or more counts. The antigen is unknown. The cohort's ophthalmopathy patients, a group with duration under 3 months, had a Clinical Activity Score of at least 3 and a NOSPECS grade of at least 4. The CDR3 length is 13 residues. Trimming took 3 bases from V and 3 from J, leaving 8 bases between them. Germline CDR1 reads SGHVS; CDR2 reads FNYEAQ.

The specimen sequenced was blood. The receptor comes from a woman in her thirties or forties with Graves' ophthalmopathy. The chain recombines TRBV7-6 with TRBJ1-2; D unresolved. CDR3 loop: CASSLNGDYGYTF. CDR3 sequence (DNA): TGTGCCAGCAGCTTGAACGGAGACTATGGCTACACCTTC.